A single sample gave rise to the 13 T cell receptor beta chains below, sequenced in a study of T cell repertoires in cytomegalovirus infection. Their cognate antigens are unknown. Each CDR3 protein gets one entry after TCRdb re-called the reads with MiXCR. The sample shows about 920,000 distinct CDR3 sequences, around 29% of them seen only once. The source material was cultured CD8+ T cells from PBMCs, sampled from culture after CMV antigen stimulation. The receptors derive from a human donor in good health (CMV status not recorded). Some clones in this sample may be carry-over from other donors' samples.

This clonotype was found many times. This chain links TRBV19 with TRBJ2-1; possibly TRBD1 for D (6 bases). The V end lost 2 bases, the J end lost 5 bases, and 16 bases lay between the germline ends. CDR3 length equals 16 residues. Germline assignment: CDR1 LNHDA and CDR2 SQIVND (reference sequence). The CDR3 is CASSIPLWGQDNEQFF. The CDR3 nucleotides read TGTGCCAGTAGTATACCACTATGGGGACAAGACAATGAGCAGTTCTTC.

This chain uses TRBV12-3 or TRBV12-4 with TRBJ1-6; possible D gene TRBD1, 5 bases. CDR3 size: 14 residues. V was trimmed by 5 bases and J by 6 bases, leaving 11 bases between them. The CDR3 DNA sequence: TGTGCCAGCAGTGGCCGGGGGGTTAATTCACCCCTCCACTTT. Translated: CASSGRGVNSPLHF.

This chain links TRBV5-1 with TRBJ2-1; 8 nucleotides align to TRBD2. The CDR3 spans 16 residues. J was trimmed by 1 base and V by 3 bases; bases with no gene match: 6. Germline CDR1 reads SGHRS; CDR2 reads YFSETQ. The CDR3 loop is CASSSPGGTSYNEQFF. CDR3 DNA sequence: TGCGCCAGCAGCTCACCGGGAGGGACTTCCTACAATGAGCAGTTCTTC.

CDR3 nucleotide sequence: TGTGCCAGCAGGGGGGCGATCTACCCTGAAGCTTTCTTT. This gives the protein CASRGAIYPEAFF. The chain links TRBV7-4 to TRBJ1-1; the D gene is possibly TRBD1 (6 bases). The CDR3 is 13 amino acids. CDR1 is SGHVT, CDR2 SQSDAQ, per germline. V gave up 6 bases and J gave up 6 bases, with 14 bases separating them.

This clonotype came up many times. The chain joins TRBV7-2 to TRBJ1-1; D may be TRBD1 (5 bases). The V end was cut by 1 base, the J end by 6 bases, with 18 bases between. The length of the CDR3 is 16 residues. Germline V gene data show CDR1 as SGHTA and CDR2 as FQGNSA. The CDR3 spells CASSLDGILGPAEAFF. DNA for the CDR3: TGTGCCAGCAGCTTAGACGGTATCTTGGGGCCGGCTGAAGCTTTCTTT.

The chain recombines TRBV7-6 with TRBJ1-6; D perhaps matches TRBD1 (5 bases). V was clipped by 5 bases and J by 13 bases, with 21 bases between them. The CDR3 is made up of 15 amino acids. Germline CDR1 SGHVS, CDR2 FNYEAQ. Here the CDR3 reads CASSPKTVASAPLHF. The CDR3 nucleotides read TGTGCCAGCAGCCCCAAGACAGTTGCCTCTGCGCCCCTCCACTTT.

This clonotype was observed a handful of times. CDR3 sequence (DNA): TGTGCCAGCAGCCCGACGCACTCCTACGAGCAGTACTTC. Translated: CASSPTHSYEQYF. The genes are TRBV5-5 and TRBJ2-7; D is unresolved. V lost 4 bases and J 0 bases, leaving 8 bases between the germline ends. Germline CDR1 is SGHKS and CDR2 is YYEKEE (reference sequence). The CDR3 has 13 residues.

The CDR3 reads CASSYRGTGASNTEAFF. In DNA, the CDR3 is TGTGCCAGCAGTTATAGAGGGACAGGGGCCTCAAACACTGAAGCTTTCTTT. V is TRBV6-9 and J is TRBJ1-1, with 10 bases fitting TRBD1. The CDR3 has 17 amino acids. From germline, CDR1 is MNHGY and CDR2 SVAAGI. With V trimmed by 2 bases and J by 2 bases, 8 bases remained unmatched.

The sample holds a few counts of this clonotype. The CDR3 DNA follows: TGTGCCAGCAGCCTAGGGCCGACAGGGTCGGGGGAGACCCAGTACTTC. It yields the protein CASSLGPTGSGETQYF. The chain is built from TRBV7-9 and TRBJ2-5; 7 bases agree with TRBD1. This CDR3 contains 16 residues. V lost 5 bases and J lost 5; bases outside the gene matches: 14. Germline CDR1 reads SEHNR; CDR2 reads FQNEAQ (reference sequence).

The J gene is TRBJ2-3, the V gene TRBV4-1, with D unclear. With 8 bases removed from V and 2 bases from J, the gap between germline ends came to 8 bases. Germline loops: CDR1 MGHRA, CDR2 YSYEKL. The length of the CDR3 is 12 residues. CDR3 in DNA: TGCGCCAGCCTGGGCCACACAGATACGCAGTATTTT. As protein: CASLGHTDTQYF.

This rearrangement joins TRBV6-5 to TRBJ1-2; weak D call: TRBD1 (5 bases). This CDR3 has 14 amino acids. Germline V gives CDR1 MNHEY, CDR2 SVGAGI. V lost 7 bases and J lost 8, with 20 bases in between. The CDR3 loop is CASTTPGGGGGYTF. DNA for the CDR3: TGTGCCAGCACCACCCCGGGGGGGGGAGGGGGCTACACCTTC.

This clonotype was seen ten or more times. CDR3 loop: CASTPGAASSYNSPLHF. The CDR3 DNA follows: TGTGCCAGCACGCCTGGGGCAGCGAGCTCCTATAATTCACCCCTCCACTTT. The chain recombines TRBV7-8 with TRBJ1-6, with a tentative D call TRBD1 (5 bases). In germline, CDR1 is SGHVS, CDR2 FQNEAQ. The CDR3 has 17 amino acids. V lost 7 bases and J 0 bases, leaving 16 bases between the germline ends.

The rearrangement uses TRBV29-1 and TRBJ1-5; no clear D. Trimming took off 7 bases at V and 0 bases at J, with 13 bases between the two ends. The length of the CDR3 is 14 residues. Germline-derived CDR1 and CDR2 are SQVTM and ANQGSEA. The CDR3 spells CSALQAYSNQPQHF. The DNA for the CDR3 is TGCAGCGCCCTTCAGGCTTATAGCAATCAGCCCCAGCATTTT.